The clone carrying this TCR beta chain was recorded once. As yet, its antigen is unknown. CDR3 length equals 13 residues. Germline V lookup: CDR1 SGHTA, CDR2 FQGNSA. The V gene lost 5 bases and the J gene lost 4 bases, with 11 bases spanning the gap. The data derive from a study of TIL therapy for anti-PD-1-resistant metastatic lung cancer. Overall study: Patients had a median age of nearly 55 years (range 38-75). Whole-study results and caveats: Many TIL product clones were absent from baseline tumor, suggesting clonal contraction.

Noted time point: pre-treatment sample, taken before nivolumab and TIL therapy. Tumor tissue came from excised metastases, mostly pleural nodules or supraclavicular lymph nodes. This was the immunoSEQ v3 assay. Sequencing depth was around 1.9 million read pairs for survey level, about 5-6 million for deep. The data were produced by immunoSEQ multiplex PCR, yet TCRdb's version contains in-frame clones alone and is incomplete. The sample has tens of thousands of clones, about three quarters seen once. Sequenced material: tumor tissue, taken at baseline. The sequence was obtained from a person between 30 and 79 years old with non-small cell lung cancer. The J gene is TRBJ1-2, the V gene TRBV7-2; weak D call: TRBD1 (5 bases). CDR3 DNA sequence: TGTGCCAGCAGCCCCGGGACTTTCTATGGCTACACCTTC. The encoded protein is CASSPGTFYGYTF.